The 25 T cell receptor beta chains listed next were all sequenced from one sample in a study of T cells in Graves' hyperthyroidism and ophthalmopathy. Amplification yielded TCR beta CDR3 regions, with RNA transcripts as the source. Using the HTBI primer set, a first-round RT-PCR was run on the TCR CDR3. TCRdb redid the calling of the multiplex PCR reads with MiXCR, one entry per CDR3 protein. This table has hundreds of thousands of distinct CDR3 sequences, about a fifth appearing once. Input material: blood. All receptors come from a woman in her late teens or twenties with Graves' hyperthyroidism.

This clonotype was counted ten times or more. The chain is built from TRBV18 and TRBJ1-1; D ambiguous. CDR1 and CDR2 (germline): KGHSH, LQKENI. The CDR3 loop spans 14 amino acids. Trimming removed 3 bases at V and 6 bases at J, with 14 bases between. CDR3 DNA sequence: TGTGCCAGCTCACCGGTGAAGGCTGGGGCTGAAGCTTTCTTT. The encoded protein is CASSPVKAGAEAFF.

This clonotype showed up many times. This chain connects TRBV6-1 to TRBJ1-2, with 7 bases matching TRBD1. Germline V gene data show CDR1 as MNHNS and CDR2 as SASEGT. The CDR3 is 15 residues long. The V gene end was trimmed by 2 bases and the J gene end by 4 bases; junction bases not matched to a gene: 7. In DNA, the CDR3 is TGTGCCAGCAGTGAACAGGGGGAAGGAAGCTATGGCTACACCTTC. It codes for CASSEQGEGSYGYTF.

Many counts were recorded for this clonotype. The CDR3 coding sequence is TGTGCCAGCAGCCCCACGGCGGAGACCCAGTACTTC. It encodes CASSPTAETQYF. This chain joins TRBV7-2 and TRBJ2-5, with D uncertain. CDR1 SGHTA and CDR2 FQGNSA come from the germline V gene. Trimming removed 5 bases from V and 5 bases from J, with 9 bases in between. CDR3 length equals 12 residues.

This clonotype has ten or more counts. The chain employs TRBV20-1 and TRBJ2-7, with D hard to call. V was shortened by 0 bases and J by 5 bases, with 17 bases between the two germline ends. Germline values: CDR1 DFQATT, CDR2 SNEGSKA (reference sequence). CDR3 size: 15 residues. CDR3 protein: CSARDTVPLIHEQYF. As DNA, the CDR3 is TGCAGTGCTAGAGATACAGTCCCCTTAATCCACGAGCAGTACTTC.

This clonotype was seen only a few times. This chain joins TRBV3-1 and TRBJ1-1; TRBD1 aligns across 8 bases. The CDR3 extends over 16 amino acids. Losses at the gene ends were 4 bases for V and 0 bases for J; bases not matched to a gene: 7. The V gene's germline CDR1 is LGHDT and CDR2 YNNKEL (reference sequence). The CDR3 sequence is CASSPGQATLNTEAFF. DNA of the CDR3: TGTGCCAGCAGCCCGGGACAGGCAACTCTGAACACTGAAGCTTTCTTT.

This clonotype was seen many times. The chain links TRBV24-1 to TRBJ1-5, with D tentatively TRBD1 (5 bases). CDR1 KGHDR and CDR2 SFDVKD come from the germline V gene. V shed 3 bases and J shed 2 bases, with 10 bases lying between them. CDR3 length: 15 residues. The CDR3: CATSDPGPGNQPQHF. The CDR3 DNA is TGTGCCACCAGTGATCCGGGGCCTGGCAATCAGCCCCAGCATTTT.

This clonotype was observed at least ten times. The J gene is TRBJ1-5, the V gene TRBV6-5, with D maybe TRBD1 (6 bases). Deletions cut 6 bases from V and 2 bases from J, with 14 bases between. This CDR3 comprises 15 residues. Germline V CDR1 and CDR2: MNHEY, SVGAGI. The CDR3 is CASRWGAGGNQPQHF. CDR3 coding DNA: TGTGCCAGCAGGTGGGGGGCGGGTGGCAATCAGCCCCAGCATTTT.

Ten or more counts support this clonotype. The CDR3 nucleotides read TGTGCCAGCAGTCCTGGGACAGGGCTCAGGTACGAGCAGTACTTC. It codes for CASSPGTGLRYEQYF. V is TRBV6-1 and J is TRBJ2-7, with 9 bases identical to TRBD1. Germline CDR1 MNHNS, CDR2 SASEGT. Trimming took 5 bases from V and 4 from J; bases not matched to a gene: 9. The CDR3 has 15 residues.

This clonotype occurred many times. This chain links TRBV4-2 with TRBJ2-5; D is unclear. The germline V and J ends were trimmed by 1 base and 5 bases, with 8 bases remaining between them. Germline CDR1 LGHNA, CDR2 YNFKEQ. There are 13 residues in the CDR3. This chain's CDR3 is CASSQGTDETQYF. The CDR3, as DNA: TGTGCCAGCAGCCAAGGCACCGACGAGACCCAGTACTTC.

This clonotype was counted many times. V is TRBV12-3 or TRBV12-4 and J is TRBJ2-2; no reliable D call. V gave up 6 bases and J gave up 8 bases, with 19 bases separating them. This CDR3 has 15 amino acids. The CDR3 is CASSFSTRTWGELFF. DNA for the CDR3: TGTGCCAGCAGCTTTTCAACTCGGACCTGGGGGGAGCTGTTTTTT.

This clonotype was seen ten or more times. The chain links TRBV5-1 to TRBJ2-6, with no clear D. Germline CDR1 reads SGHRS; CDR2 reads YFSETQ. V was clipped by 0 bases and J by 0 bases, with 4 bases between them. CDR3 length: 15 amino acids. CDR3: CASSLGVSGANVLTF. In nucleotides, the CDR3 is TGCGCCAGCAGCTTGGGCGTCTCTGGGGCCAACGTCCTGACTTTC.

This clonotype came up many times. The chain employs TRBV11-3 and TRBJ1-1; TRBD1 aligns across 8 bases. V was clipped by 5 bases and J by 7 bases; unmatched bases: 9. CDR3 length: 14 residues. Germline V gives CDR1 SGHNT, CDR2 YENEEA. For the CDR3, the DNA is TGTGCCAGCAGCGGACGGACAGGGATTTTTGAAGCTTTCTTT. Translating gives CASSGRTGIFEAFF. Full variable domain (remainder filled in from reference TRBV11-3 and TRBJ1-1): EAGVVQSPRYKIIEKKQPVAFWCNPISGHNTLYWYLQNLGQGPELLIRYENEEAVDDSQLPKDRFSAERLKGVDSTLKIQPAELGDSAVYLCASSGRTGIFEAFFGQGTRLTVV.

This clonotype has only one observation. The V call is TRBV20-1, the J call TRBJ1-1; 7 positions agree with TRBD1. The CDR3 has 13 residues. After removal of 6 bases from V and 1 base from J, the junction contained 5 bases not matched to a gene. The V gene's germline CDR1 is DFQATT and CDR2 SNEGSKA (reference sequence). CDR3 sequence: CSAKGQENTEAFF. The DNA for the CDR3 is TGCAGTGCGAAAGGACAGGAGAACACTGAAGCTTTCTTT.

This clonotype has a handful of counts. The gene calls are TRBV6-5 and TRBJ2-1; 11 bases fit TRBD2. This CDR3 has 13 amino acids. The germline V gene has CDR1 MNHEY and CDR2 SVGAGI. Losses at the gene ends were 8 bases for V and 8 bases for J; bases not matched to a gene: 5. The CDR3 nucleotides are TGTGCCAGCCTCCGACTAGCGGGGTATGAGCAGTTCTTC. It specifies CASLRLAGYEQFF.

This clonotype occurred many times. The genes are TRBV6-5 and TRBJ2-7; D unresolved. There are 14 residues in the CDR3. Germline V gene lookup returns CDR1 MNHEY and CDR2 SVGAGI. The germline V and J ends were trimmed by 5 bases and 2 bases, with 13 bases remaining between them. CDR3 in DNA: TGTGCCAGCAGTAACCGTGGACGGGCCTACGAGCAGTACTTC. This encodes CASSNRGRAYEQYF.

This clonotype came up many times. The CDR3 DNA reads TGTGCCAGCAGCTTATTTGTCTGGGGCAGGGAGAGCTACGAGCAGTACTTC. The encoded protein is CASSLFVWGRESYEQYF. The chain is built from TRBV7-6 and TRBJ2-7; D may be TRBD1 or TRBD2 (5 bases each). This CDR3 region has 17 residues. The V end was cut by 2 bases, the J end by 3 bases, with 20 bases between. From germline, CDR1 is SGHVS and CDR2 FNYEAQ. The complete variable domain, with remaining parts taken from reference TRBV7-6 and TRBJ2-7, reads GAGVSQSPRYKVTKRGQDVALRCDPISGHVSLYWYRQALGQGPEFLTYFNYEAQQDKSGLPNDRFSAERPEGSISTLTIQRTEQRDSAMYRCASSLFVWGRESYEQYFGPGTRLTVT.

The CDR3 is CAISPGLTQETQYF. CDR3 bases: TGTGCCATCTCTCCGGGACTCACCCAAGAGACCCAGTACTTC. The chain recombines TRBV10-3 with TRBJ2-5; tentatively, D is TRBD2 (6 bases). This CDR3 spans 14 amino acids. Trimming shortened V by 8 bases and J by 1 base, and 14 bases separated the two germline ends. CDR1 is ENHRY, CDR2 SYGVKD, per germline.

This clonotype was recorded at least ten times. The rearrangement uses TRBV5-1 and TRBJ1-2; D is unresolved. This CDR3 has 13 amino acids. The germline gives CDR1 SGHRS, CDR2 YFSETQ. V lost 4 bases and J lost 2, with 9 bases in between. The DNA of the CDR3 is TGCGCCAGCAGCGGTTGGGTAAACTATGGCTACACCTTC. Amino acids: CASSGWVNYGYTF.

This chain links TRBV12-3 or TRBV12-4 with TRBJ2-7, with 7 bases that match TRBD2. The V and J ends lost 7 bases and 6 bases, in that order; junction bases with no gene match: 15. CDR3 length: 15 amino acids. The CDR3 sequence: CASTVGRRGGSEQYF. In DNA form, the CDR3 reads TGTGCCAGCACTGTAGGTAGGAGGGGAGGGTCCGAGCAGTACTTC.

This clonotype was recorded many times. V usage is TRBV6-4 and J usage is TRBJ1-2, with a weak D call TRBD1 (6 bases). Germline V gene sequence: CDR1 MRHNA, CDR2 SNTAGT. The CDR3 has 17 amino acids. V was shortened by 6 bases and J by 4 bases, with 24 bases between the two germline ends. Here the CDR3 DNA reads TGTGCCAGCAGCCCGATAGGGGGGGTAGTCCCCGGCTATGGCTACACCTTC. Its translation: CASSPIGGVVPGYGYTF.

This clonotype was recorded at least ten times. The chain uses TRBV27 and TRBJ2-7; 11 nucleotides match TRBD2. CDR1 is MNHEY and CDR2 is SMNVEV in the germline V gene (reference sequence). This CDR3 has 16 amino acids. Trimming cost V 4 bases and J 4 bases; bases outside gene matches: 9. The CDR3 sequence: CASSYLLAGGKYEQYF. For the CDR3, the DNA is TGTGCCAGCAGTTACCTCCTAGCGGGGGGCAAGTACGAGCAGTACTTC.

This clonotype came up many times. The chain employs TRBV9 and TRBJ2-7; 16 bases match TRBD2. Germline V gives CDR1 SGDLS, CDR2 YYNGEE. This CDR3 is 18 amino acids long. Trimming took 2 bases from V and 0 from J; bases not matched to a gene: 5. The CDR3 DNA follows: TGTGCCAGCAGCGTGGGACTAGCGGGGGGGCACAGCTCCTACGAGCAGTACTTC. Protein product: CASSVGLAGGHSSYEQYF.

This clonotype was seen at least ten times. The DNA of the CDR3 is TGTGCCAGCAGTTTTACTGGGGCCAAAAACATTCAGTACTTC. Its protein is CASSFTGAKNIQYF. This rearrangement joins TRBV12-3 or TRBV12-4 to TRBJ2-4, with no clear D. Trimming pared 3 bases from V and 1 base from J, leaving 7 bases between. The length of the CDR3 is 14 residues.

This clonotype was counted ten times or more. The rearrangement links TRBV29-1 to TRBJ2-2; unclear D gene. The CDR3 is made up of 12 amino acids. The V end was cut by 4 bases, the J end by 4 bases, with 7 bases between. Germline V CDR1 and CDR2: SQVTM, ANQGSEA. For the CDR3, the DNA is TGCAGCGTTGGGTTAGGCACCGGGGAGCTGTTTTTT. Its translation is CSVGLGTGELFF.

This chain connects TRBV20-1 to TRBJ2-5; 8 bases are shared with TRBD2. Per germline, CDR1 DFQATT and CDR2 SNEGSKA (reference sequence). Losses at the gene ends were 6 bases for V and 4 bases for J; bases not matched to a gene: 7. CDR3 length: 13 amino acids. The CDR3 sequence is CSATGGGLETQYF. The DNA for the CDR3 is TGCAGTGCAACGGGGGGGGGGCTAGAGACCCAGTACTTC.